These T cell receptor beta chains were read from a single sample in a study of CD8+ T cells in alopecia areata. Some clones are missing from TCRdb's copy, which holds only in-frame ones; the method was immunoSEQ multiplex PCR. The sample comprises around 210,000 clones, about 56% of which are singletons, and 4.5% to 6% rests with the top ten. The sequenced sample consisted of CD8+ T cells sorted from blood. The receptor source for this set is a human donor in good health. The CDR3 runs from the conserved cysteine through the conserved F or W. The D gene is left open where the match is weak. A row's size may be missing; if present it is once, few, many or a size class.

d_gene	v_gene	abundance	j_gene	CDR3aa	CDR3nt
NA	TRBV5-1	NA	TRBJ2-7	CASSAGMSVSYEQYF	TGCGCCAGCAGCGCGGGGATGTCTGTCTCCTACGAGCAGTACTTC
NA	TRBV9	NA	TRBJ2-3	CASSPEGTARNTQYF	TGTGCCAGCAGCCCGGAGGGGACAGCTAGGAATACGCAGTATTTT
TRBD1	TRBV11-2	NA	TRBJ2-7	CASSTTGGYEQYF	TGTGCCAGCAGCACAACAGGGGGCTACGAGCAGTACTTC
NA	TRBV6-6	once	TRBJ2-7	CASIAGVLYEQYF	TGTGCCAGCATCGCAGGGGTTCTCTACGAGCAGTACTTC
NA	TRBV2	NA	TRBJ1-2	CASSERDWTPFVRGYTF	TGTGCCAGCAGTGAGAGAGATTGGACACCCTTCGTGAGAGGCTACACCTTC
NA	TRBV11-2	NA	TRBJ2-3	CASSPGAYTDTQYF	TGTGCCAGCAGCCCCGGGGCTTACACAGATACGCAGTATTTT
NA	TRBV29-1	NA	TRBJ2-7	CSVSGEYEQYF	TGCAGCGTCAGCGGAGAATACGAGCAGTACTTC
TRBD2	TRBV11-2	NA	TRBJ2-1	CASSSGTSAYNEQFF	TGTGCCAGCAGCTCCGGGACTAGCGCCTACAATGAGCAGTTCTTC
NA	TRBV6-1	NA	TRBJ2-2	CASMRAGENTGELFF	TGTGCCAGCATGAGGGCAGGAGAGAACACCGGGGAGCTGTTTTTT
TRBD1	TRBV29-1	NA	TRBJ1-2	CSVANDRANYGYTF	TGCAGCGTCGCTAATGACAGGGCGAACTATGGCTACACCTTC
NA	TRBV7-9	few	TRBJ2-2	CASSPFPPGLNTGELFF	TGTGCCAGCAGCCCCTTCCCCCCGGGGTTGAACACCGGGGAGCTGTTTTTT
NA	TRBV19	few	TRBJ2-1	CASRAGTSDYNEQFF	TGTGCCAGTAGGGCCGGGACTTCAGACTACAATGAGCAGTTCTTC
TRBD2	TRBV2	NA	TRBJ2-5	CASSDPSASGGYQETQYF	TGTGCCAGCAGTGACCCCAGTGCCAGCGGGGGTTACCAAGAGACCCAGTACTTC
TRBD1	TRBV6-5	NA	TRBJ2-7	CASSFGTGTYEQYF	TGTGCCAGCAGTTTCGGGACAGGGACCTACGAGCAGTACTTC
TRBD1	TRBV5-1	once	TRBJ2-7	CASSLLRTGGADEQYF	TGCGCCAGCAGCTTGTTGCGGACAGGGGGCGCGGACGAGCAGTACTTC
TRBD1	TRBV11-1	NA	TRBJ2-1	CASSPYRQGVYNEQFF	TGTGCCAGCAGCCCGTACAGACAGGGGGTTTACAATGAGCAGTTCTTC
NA	TRBV7-6	NA	TRBJ1-1	CASSWQGLTEAFF	TGTGCCAGCAGCTGGCAGGGGTTGACTGAAGCTTTCTTT
NA	TRBV9	NA	TRBJ1-5	CASSPAESNQPQHF	TGTGCCAGCAGCCCAGCGGAGAGCAATCAGCCCCAGCATTTT
NA	TRBV4-1	NA	TRBJ1-1	CASSQGMNTEAFF	TGCGCCAGCAGCCAAGGGATGAACACTGAAGCTTTCTTT
TRBD2	TRBV4-1	NA	TRBJ2-1	CASSPSGGASSQFF	TGCGCCAGCAGCCCTAGCGGGGGGGCCTCATCGCAGTTCTTC
NA	TRBV29-1	NA	TRBJ1-2	CSVTIAALQSSYGYTF	TGCAGCGTCACGATAGCCGCGCTCCAATCATCCTATGGCTACACCTTC
NA	TRBV29-1	NA	TRBJ1-2	CSVDPGALRGYTF	TGCAGCGTTGACCCGGGGGCGCTTAGGGGCTACACCTTC
NA	TRBV5-1	few	TRBJ2-2	CASSLGRGLNTGELFF	TGCGCCAGCAGCTTGGGCCGGGGCCTGAACACCGGGGAGCTGTTTTTT
NA	TRBV30	NA	TRBJ2-7	CAWSVSGGADEQYF	TGTGCCTGGAGTGTTAGCGGTGGGGCGGACGAGCAGTACTTC
NA	TRBV10-3	NA	TRBJ2-7	CASGAGASYEQYF	TGTGCCAGCGGGGCAGGGGCCTCCTACGAGCAGTACTTC
NA	TRBV29-1	NA	TRBJ2-7	CSVEDLSKTGSYEQYF	TGCAGCGTTGAAGATCTTTCGAAGACAGGCTCCTACGAGCAGTACTTC
NA	TRBV4-1	NA	TRBJ2-7	CASSVEGLSYEQYF	TGCGCCAGCAGCGTTGAGGGACTGTCCTACGAGCAGTACTTC
TRBD1	TRBV5-6	NA	TRBJ2-7	CASSLAFGQASYEQYF	TGTGCCAGCAGCTTGGCATTCGGACAGGCGTCCTACGAGCAGTACTTC
NA	TRBV7-9	few	TRBJ1-1	CASSLRTERLNTEAFF	TGTGCCAGCAGCTTACGGACAGAACGTCTGAACACTGAAGCTTTCTTT
NA	TRBV4-1	NA	TRBJ2-5	CASSLTQWQETQYF	TGCGCCAGCAGCTTGACTCAGTGGCAAGAGACCCAGTACTTC
TRBD1	TRBV4-1	NA	TRBJ1-1	CASSQDEGANTEAFF	TGCGCCAGCAGCCAAGATGAGGGGGCGAACACTGAAGCTTTCTTT
NA	TRBV7-8	few	TRBJ2-7	CASSLEHSYEQYF	TGTGCCAGCAGCTTAGAGCACAGCTACGAGCAGTACTTC
TRBD2	TRBV12-5	NA	TRBJ2-7	CASGILAGALSYEQYF	TGTGCTAGTGGTATTCTAGCGGGGGCCCTCTCCTACGAGCAGTACTTC
TRBD1	TRBV7-9	few	TRBJ1-1	CASSSGQGSNTEAFF	TGTGCCAGCAGCTCCGGACAGGGCTCGAACACTGAAGCTTTCTTT
NA	TRBV30	NA	TRBJ1-5	CACGGYSNQPQHF	TGTGCCTGTGGGGGGTATAGCAATCAGCCCCAGCATTTT
TRBD1	TRBV4-1	NA	TRBJ2-7	CASSHRTGTYEQYF	TGCGCCAGCAGCCACCGGACAGGGACCTACGAGCAGTACTTC